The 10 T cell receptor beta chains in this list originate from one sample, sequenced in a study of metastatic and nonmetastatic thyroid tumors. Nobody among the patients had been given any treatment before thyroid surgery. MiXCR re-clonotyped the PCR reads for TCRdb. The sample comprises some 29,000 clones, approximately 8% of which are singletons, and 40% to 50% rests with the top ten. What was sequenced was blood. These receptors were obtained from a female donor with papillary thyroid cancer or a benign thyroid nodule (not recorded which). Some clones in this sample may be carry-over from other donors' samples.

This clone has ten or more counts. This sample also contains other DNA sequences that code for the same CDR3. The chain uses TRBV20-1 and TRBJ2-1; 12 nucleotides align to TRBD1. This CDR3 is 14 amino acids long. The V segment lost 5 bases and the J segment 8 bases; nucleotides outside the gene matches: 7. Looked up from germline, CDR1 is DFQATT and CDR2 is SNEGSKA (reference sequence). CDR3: CSARPGTGGHEQFF. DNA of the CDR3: TGCAGTGCTCGACCCGGGACAGGGGGCCATGAGCAGTTCTTC.

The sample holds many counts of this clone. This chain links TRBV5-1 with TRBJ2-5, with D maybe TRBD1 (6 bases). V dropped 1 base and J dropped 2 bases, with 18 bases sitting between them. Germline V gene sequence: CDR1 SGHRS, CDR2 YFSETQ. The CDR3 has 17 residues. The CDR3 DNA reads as TGCGCCAGCAGCTTGAAATCTTGGACAGCAGTTCAAGAGACCCAGTACTTC. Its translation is CASSLKSWTAVQETQYF. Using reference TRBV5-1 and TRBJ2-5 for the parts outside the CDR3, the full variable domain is KAGVTQTPRYLIKTRGQQVTLSCSPISGHRSVSWYQQTPGQGLQFLFEYFSETQRNKGNFPGRFSGRQFSNSRSEMNVSTLELGDSALYLCASSLKSWTAVQETQYFGPGTRLLVL.

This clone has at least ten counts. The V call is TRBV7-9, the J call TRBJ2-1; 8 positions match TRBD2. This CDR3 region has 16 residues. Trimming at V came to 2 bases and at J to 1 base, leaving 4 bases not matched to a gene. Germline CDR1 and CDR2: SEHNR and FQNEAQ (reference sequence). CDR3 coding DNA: TGTGCCAGCAGCTTATTCGGGGGGGCTTCCTACAATGAGCAGTTCTTC. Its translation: CASSLFGGASYNEQFF.

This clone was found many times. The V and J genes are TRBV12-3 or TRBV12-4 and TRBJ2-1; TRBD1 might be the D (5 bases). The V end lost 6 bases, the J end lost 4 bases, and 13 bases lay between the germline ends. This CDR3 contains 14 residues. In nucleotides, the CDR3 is TGTGCCAGCAGCCCTAACAGACAGTACAATGAGCAGTTCTTC. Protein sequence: CASSPNRQYNEQFF.

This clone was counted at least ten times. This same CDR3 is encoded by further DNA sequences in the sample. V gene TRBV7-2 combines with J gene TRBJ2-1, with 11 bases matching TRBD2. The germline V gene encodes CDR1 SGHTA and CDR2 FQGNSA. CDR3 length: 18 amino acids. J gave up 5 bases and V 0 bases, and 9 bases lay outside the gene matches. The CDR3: CASSLAPPLAGDNNEQFF. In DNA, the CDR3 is TGTGCCAGCAGCTTAGCCCCACCACTAGCGGGGGATAACAATGAGCAGTTCTTC.

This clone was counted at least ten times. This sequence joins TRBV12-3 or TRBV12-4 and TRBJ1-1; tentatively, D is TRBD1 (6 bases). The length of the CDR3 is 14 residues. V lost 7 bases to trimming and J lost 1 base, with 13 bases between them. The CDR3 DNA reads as TGTGCCAGCACCTACAGGGCCGGGAACACTGAAGCTTTCTTT. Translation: CASTYRAGNTEAFF.

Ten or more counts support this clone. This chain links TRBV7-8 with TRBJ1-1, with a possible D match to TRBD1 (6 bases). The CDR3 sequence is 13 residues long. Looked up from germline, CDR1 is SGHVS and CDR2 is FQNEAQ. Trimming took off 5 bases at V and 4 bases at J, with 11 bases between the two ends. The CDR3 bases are TGTGCCAGCAGCCGGGGGGGGCCCACTGAAGCTTTCTTT. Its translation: CASSRGGPTEAFF.

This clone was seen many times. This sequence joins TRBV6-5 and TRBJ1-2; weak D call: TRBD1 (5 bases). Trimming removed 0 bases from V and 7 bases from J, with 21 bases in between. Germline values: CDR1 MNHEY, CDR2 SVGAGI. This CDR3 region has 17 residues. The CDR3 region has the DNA TGTGCCAGCAGTTACTCGATTTTACCCTCCTCGGGGACTGGCTACACCTTC. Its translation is CASSYSILPSSGTGYTF.

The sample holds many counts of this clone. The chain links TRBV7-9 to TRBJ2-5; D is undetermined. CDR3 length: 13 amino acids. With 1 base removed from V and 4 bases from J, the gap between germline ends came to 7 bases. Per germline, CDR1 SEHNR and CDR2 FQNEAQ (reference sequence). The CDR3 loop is CASSLGSLETQYF. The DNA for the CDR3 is TGTGCCAGCAGCTTAGGTTCATTAGAGACCCAGTACTTC.

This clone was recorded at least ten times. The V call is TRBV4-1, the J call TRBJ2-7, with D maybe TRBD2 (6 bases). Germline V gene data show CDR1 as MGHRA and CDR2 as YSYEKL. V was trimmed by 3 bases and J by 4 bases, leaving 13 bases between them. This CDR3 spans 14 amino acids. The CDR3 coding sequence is TGCGCCAGCAGCCACGAGACGGGGAGGTACGAGCAGTACTTC. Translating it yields CASSHETGRYEQYF.